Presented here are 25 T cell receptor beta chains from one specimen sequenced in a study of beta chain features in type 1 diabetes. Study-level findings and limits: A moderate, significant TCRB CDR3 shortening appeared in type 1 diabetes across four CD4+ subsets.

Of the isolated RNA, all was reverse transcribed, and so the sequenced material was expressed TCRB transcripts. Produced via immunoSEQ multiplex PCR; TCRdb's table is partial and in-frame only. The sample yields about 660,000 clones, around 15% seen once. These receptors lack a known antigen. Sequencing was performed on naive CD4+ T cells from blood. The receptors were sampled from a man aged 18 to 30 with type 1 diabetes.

DNA of the CDR3: TGTGCCAGCTCACAAGGGACAGATTATGGCTACACCTTC. This codes for CASSQGTDYGYTF. The chain carries TRBV18 and TRBJ1-2; 7 bases match TRBD1. Germline lookup yields CDR1 KGHSH and CDR2 LQKENI. The CDR3 runs to 13 residues. With V trimmed by 4 bases and J by 5 bases, 4 bases remained unmatched.

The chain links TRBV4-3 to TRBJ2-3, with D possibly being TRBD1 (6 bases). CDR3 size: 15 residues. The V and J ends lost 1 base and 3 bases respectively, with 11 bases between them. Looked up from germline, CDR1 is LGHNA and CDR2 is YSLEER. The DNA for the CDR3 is TGCGCCAGCAGCCAAGCAGGGGCATGGACAGATACGCAGTATTTT. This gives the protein CASSQAGAWTDTQYF.

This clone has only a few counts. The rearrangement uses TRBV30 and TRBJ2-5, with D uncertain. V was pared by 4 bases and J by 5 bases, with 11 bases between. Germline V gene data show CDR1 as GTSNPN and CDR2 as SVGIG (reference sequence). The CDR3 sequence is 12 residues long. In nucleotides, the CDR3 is TGTGCCTGGACGGAATTGGGGGAGACCCAGTACTTC. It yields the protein CAWTELGETQYF.

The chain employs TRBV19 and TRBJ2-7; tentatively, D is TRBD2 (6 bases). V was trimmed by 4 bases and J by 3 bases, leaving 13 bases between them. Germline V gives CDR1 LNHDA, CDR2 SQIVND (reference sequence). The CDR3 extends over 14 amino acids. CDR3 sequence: CASSKEGGLYEQYF. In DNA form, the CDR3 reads TGTGCCAGTAGTAAGGAGGGAGGACTCTACGAGCAGTACTTC.

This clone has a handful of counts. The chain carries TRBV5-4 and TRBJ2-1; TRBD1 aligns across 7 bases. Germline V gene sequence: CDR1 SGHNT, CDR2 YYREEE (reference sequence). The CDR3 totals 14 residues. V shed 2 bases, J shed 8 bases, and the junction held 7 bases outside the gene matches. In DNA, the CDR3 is TGTGCCAGCAGCTTCAGGGCAGGGGGAGATGAGCAGTTCTTC. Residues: CASSFRAGGDEQFF. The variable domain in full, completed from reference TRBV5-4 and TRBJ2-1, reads ETGVTQSPTHLIKTRGQQVTLRCSSQSGHNTVSWYQQALGQGPQFIFQYYREEENGRGNFPPRFSGLQFPNYSSELNVNALELDDSALYLCASSFRAGGDEQFFGPGTRLTVL.

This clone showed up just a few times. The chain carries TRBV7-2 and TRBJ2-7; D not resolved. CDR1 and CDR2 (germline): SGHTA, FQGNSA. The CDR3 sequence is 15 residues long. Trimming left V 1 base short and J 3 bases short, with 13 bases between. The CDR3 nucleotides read TGTGCCAGCAGCTTAGAACTGCCCCTGATCTACGAGCAGTACTTC. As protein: CASSLELPLIYEQYF.

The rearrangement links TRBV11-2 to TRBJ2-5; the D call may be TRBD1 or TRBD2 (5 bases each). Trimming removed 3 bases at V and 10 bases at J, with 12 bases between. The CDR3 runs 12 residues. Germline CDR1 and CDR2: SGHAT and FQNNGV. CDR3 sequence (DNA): TGTGCCAGCAGCTTCGGGGCCCTAGGCCAGTACTTC. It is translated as CASSFGALGQYF.

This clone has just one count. The CDR3 here is CASTLGLVNEQFF. CDR3 DNA sequence: TGTGCCAGCACTCTGGGACTCGTCAATGAGCAGTTCTTC. This sequence joins TRBV7-2 and TRBJ2-1, with a weak D call TRBD2 (6 bases). Deletions cut 7 bases from V and 6 bases from J, with 13 bases between. The germline V gene encodes CDR1 SGHTA and CDR2 FQGNSA. The CDR3 consists of 13 residues.

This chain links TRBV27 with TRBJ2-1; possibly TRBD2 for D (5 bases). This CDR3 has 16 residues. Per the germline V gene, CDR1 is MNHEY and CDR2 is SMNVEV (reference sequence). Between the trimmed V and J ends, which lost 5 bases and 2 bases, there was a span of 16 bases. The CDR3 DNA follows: TGTGCCAGCAGTCAGGTTGGGAGTTTGCCCTACAATGAGCAGTTCTTC. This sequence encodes CASSQVGSLPYNEQFF.

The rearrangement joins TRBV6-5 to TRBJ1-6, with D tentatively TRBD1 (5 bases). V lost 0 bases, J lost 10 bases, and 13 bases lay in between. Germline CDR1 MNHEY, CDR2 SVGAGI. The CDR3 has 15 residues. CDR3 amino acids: CASSYSTVGVSPLHF. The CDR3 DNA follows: TGTGCCAGCAGTTACTCGACGGTGGGGGTCTCACCCCTCCACTTT.

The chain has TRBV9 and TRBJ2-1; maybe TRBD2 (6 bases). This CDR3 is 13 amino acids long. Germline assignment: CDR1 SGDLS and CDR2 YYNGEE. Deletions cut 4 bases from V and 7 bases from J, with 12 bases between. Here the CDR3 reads CASSPRTTNEQFF. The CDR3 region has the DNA TGTGCCAGCAGCCCCCGGACTACAAATGAGCAGTTCTTC.

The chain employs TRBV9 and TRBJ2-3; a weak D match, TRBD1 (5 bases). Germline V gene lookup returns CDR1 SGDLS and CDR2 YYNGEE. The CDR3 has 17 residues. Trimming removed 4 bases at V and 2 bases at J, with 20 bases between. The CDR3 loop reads CASSPRPPGAITDTQYF. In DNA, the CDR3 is TGTGCCAGCAGCCCCCGACCTCCTGGGGCGATCACAGATACGCAGTATTTT.

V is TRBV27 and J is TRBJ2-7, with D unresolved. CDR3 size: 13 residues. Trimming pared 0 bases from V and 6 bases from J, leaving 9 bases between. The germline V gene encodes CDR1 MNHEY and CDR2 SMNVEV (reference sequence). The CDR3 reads CASSLSNLGEQYF. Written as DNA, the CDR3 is TGTGCCAGCAGTTTATCGAATTTGGGCGAGCAGTACTTC.

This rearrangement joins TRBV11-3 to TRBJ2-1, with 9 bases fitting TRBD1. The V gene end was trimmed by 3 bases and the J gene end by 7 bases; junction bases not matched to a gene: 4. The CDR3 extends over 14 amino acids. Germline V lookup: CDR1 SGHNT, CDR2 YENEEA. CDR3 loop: CASSLGTGTNEQFF. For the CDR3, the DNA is TGTGCCAGCAGCTTGGGGACAGGGACGAATGAGCAGTTCTTC.

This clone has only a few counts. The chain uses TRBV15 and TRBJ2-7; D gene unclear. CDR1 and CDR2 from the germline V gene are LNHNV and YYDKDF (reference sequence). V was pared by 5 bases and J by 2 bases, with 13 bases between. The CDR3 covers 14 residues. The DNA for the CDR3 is TGTGCCACCAGCCCTCGCCAGTCCGCCTACGAGCAGTACTTC. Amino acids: CATSPRQSAYEQYF.

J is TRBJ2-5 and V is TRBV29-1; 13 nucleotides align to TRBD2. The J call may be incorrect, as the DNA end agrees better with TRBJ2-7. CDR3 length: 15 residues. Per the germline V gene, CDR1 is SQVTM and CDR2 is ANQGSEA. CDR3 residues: CSVTTSGRMGYEQYF. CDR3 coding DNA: TGCAGCGTTACGACTAGCGGGAGGATGGGCTACGAGCAGTACTTC.

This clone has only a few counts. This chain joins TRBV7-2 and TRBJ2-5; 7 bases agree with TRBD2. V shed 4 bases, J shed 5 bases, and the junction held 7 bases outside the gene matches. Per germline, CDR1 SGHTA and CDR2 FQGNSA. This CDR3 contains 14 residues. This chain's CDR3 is CASSSRGREETQYF. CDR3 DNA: TGTGCCAGCAGCTCGCGCGGGCGGGAGGAGACCCAGTACTTC.

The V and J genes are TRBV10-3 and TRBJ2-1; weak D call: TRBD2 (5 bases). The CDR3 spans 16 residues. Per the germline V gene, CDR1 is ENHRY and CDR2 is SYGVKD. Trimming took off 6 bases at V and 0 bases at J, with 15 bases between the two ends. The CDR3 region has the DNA TGTGCCATCAGGTATCGTTGGGAGAGCTCCTACAATGAGCAGTTCTTC. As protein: CAIRYRWESSYNEQFF.

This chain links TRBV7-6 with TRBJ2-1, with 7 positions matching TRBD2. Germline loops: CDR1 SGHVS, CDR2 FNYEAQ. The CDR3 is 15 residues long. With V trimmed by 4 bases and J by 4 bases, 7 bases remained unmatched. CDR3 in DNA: TGTGCCAGCAGCTGGATGAGCGGGGTTTACAATGAGCAGTTCTTC. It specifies CASSWMSGVYNEQFF.

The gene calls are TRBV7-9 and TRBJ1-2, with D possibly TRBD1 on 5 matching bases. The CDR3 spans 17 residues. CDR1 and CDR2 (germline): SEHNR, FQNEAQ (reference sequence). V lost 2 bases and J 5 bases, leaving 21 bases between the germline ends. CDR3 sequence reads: CASSLRAGKGMEYGYTF. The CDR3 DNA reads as TGTGCCAGCAGCTTAAGAGCAGGAAAGGGGATGGAGTATGGCTACACCTTC.

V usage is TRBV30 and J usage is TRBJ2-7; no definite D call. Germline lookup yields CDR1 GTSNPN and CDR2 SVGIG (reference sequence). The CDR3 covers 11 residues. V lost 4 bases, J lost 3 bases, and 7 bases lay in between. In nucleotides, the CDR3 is TGTGCCTGGACCCACAACTACGAGCAGTACTTC. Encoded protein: CAWTHNYEQYF.

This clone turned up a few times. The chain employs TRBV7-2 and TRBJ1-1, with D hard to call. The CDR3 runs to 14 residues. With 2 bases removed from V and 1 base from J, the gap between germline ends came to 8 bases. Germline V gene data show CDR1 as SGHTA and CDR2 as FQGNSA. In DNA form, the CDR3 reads TGTGCCAGCAGCTTATACGGGCCGAACACTGAAGCTTTCTTT. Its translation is CASSLYGPNTEAFF.

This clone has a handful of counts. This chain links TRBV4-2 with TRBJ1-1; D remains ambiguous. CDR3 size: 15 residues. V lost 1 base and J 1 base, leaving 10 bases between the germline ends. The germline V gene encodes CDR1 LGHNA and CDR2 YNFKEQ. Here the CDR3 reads CASSQVVRENTEAFF. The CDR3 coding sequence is TGTGCCAGCAGCCAAGTAGTACGGGAGAACACTGAAGCTTTCTTT.

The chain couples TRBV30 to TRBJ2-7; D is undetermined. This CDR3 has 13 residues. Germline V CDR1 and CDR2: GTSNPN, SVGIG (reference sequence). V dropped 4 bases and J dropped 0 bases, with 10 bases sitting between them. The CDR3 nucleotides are TGTGCCTGGAAGAGGTACCCCTCCTACGAGCAGTACTTC. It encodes CAWKRYPSYEQYF.

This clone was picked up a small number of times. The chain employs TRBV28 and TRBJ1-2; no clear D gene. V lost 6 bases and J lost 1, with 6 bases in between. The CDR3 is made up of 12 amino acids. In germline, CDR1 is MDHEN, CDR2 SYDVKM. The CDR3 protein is CASRTDNYGYTF. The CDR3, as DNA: TGTGCCAGCAGAACCGATAACTATGGCTACACCTTC.